This T cell receptor beta chain stems from a study of cytomegalovirus exposure and HLA in healthy donors (dated by TCRdb to the late 2010s). For context, the study as a whole: An earlier analysis of about 560 of the donors reported 276 Gb of sequence data and 117 million unique TCR beta sequences obtained from around 170 million T cells. Every discovery cohort repertoire had been produced on one sequencing platform. Among 398 genotyped donors of the cohort, an average of approximately 240,000 unique TCR beta nucleotide sequences was sequenced per donor, of which roughly 18% were non-productive. High-throughput TCR immunosequencing, statistical association of individual TCRs with disease status, and machine learning were combined to predict cytomegalovirus infection status. In a later genetic analysis, genome-wide SNP genotypes for about 65% of the 666 donors were used, and that subset was treated as a discovery cohort. Besides the first cohort of approximately 670 subjects, a separate validation cohort made up of about 120 different subjects was used. The study used immunosequencing to profile the T cell repertoires of under 700 subjects and linked those repertoires to cytomegalovirus serostatus. The study was designed to test whether signatures of past pathogen exposure could be identified by cataloging public T cell receptors. Rather than drawing on any new phenotypic data, the later analysis identified candidate immune exposures from TCR beta sequences and the way those sequences occurred across donors. Several DR-DQ haplotypes were handled as single units for association and clustering because linkage in the cohort was strong. Alongside the repertoire data, information on donor age, sex, ethnicity and CMV serostatus was compiled. Both class I and class II loci were covered by HLA typing, at four-digit resolution. Roughly 300 gigabases of sequencing data and around 88 million unique TCR sequences made up an early release that covered some 640 HLA-typed donors. The number of donors typed differed by locus, with roughly 620-630 for A, B, C, DRB1 and DQB1, more than 500 for DQA1, approximately 570 for DPA1, and approximately 470 for DPB1. The genetic ancestry cluster associated with self-reported Caucasian donors included around 76% of the 398 genotyped donors. An earlier analysis of approximately 630 of the donors applied high-throughput TCR beta sequencing to assess whether each TCR beta V gene segment acted as functional or pseudogenic. To study patterns of TCR occurrence, a later analysis re-analyzed previously published TCR beta repertoires from around 700 donors and added high-resolution HLA genotyping. What the research found in general, with its limitations: According to a later analysis, most CMV-associated TCR beta chains appeared to be HLA-restricted, and the HLA associations seemed to be driven largely by CMV exposure. Strong co-occurrence of HLA alleles, especially DR and DQ, made assigning TCR associations to individual alleles difficult. Compared with the 666-donor mean, donors in an Asian-associated ancestry cluster had fewer N-insertions in productive TCRs, according to a later genetic analysis. In a later genetic analysis, a missense DCLRE1C variant was associated with V-gene and J-gene trimming of TCR beta chains, and the association was replicated in an independent cohort. The presence/absence analyses assumed that sequencing depth was roughly uniform across donors, and that assumption may not be true. A cluster of highly shared sequence variants was judged likely to represent a technical artifact of the sequencing pipeline. A later analysis found that TCR association rates varied across HLA loci, with DRB1 alleles showing the most associated TCRs and HLA-C alleles the fewest. In an earlier analysis of some 500 of the donors, most TCR beta V segments were observed in productive rearrangements about 87% or about 30% of the time, broadly matching IMGT annotations. In a later analysis, several top co-occurrence clusters were reported to appear linked to parvovirus B19, influenza, CMV and Epstein-Barr virus. A total of 150 to 200 TCR beta chains were listed by the study as associated with cytomegalovirus. Because some donors lacked HLA typing at each locus, the association tests relied only on the typed subset. At a false discovery rate of 0.05, a later analysis linked 16,951 TCR beta sequences to specific HLA alleles. In both the original and validation cohorts, the classifier was reported to diagnose cytomegalovirus status with high specificity and sensitivity. For the cohort, immune exposure information was limited to CMV serostatus. The authors suggested that the approach could potentially be generalized to other disease states and immunological phenotypes. In vitro tests confirmed that a few of the cytomegalovirus-associated TCR beta chains recognize cytomegalovirus antigens. Correlated functional status among segregating V segments might reflect linkage disequilibrium, but an unknown experimental factor could not be ruled out. Compared with equally common non-associated chains, HLA-associated TCR beta chains in a later analysis were more clonally expanded and had lower generation probabilities. Most TCR sequences were seen in very few donors, while some public TCRs were found in many individuals. A further reported finding was that TCR beta sequences accurately predicted the HLA-A and HLA-B alleles for most subjects in the first cohort. This cohort had only TCR beta chains sequenced, and the lack of alpha or paired-chain data limited which features could be detected. Roughly 15 rarely observed V segments, including chromosome 9 orphons, were excluded from the earlier analysis of approximately 600 of the donors because counts were too low.

This clone was found once. Its binding antigen is unknown. Base-call qualities are not available, and no considerably larger clone is one nucleotide away. The cohort was made up of 500 to 850 healthy bone marrow donors. Cohort members were all nominally healthy when sampled, although unrecorded immune exposures were likely present. The donor was CMV seronegative and belonged to the group of 350 to 400 seronegative cohort members. Each donor provided a peripheral blood sample, and peripheral blood mononuclear cells were used for TCR beta sequencing. Genomic DNA extraction from the blood cell samples was performed with the Qiagen DNeasy Blood Extraction Kit. To prepare the library, the immunoSEQ multiplex PCR assay was applied. For the multiplex PCR, a mixture combining 60 forward primers for TCR Vbeta segments and 13 reverse primers for TCR Jbeta segments was used. The CDR3 region of rearranged TCR beta genes was amplified from genomic DNA by a multiplex PCR assay. The Illumina HiSeq System was used to sequence the amplified TCR beta libraries as 87-base-pair reads. The study's processing was this. A later analysis tallied 80 million to 95 million unique TCR beta chains across the 610 or so repertoires, and some 10 million of those chains were shared by two or more donors. To remove PCR and sequencing errors, raw reads were error-corrected and collapsed into unique sequences using a nearest-neighbor algorithm that merged closely related sequences. CDR3 sequences were aligned to IMGT reference sequences to assign V, D and J gene segments. Each retained sequence needed at least a six-nucleotide match to both a V gene segment and a J gene segment. A rearrangement was called productive if the CDR3 had no stop codons and remained in frame with V and J, and every other rearrangement was called non-productive. Following IMGT convention, CDR3 was defined as the stretch from the second conserved V-encoded cysteine up to the conserved J-encoded phenylalanine. The earlier analysis of 500 to 650 of the donors excluded any sequence lacking an unambiguous match to a single V gene segment. In an earlier analysis of approximately 500 of the donors, a V segment was called functional when productive rearrangements were above 56.7%, and segregating when the standard deviation between donors exceeded 5%. To diagnose cytomegalovirus status from the catalog of TCR beta chain sequences, a statistical classification framework was built. A later analysis assigned V and J genes by comparing TCR nucleotide sequences with IMGT/GENE-DB human TR gene sequences. In a later analysis, CDR3 sequences and most-parsimonious VDJ recombination scenarios were assigned using the TCRdist pipeline. In a later analysis, each TCR beta chain was defined by its CDR3 amino acid sequence together with its V-gene family, and reads without a unique V-gene family were excluded. A later analysis removed 550 to 700 highly shared, low-generation-probability nucleotide sequences to deal with suspected cross-contamination and a sequencing artifact. A later analysis calculated a clonal expansion index for each public chain from normalized within-repertoire ranks of inferred template counts. In a later analysis, generation probabilities were computed with a VDJ recombination model fitted to out-of-frame rearrangements, and the resulting probabilities were checked against IGoR. In a later analysis, hypergeometric tests were used to score TCR-TCR, TCR-HLA and TCR-CMV co-occurrence, with a repertoire-size bias correction applied to TCR pairs. False discovery rates were estimated in a later analysis by permuting HLA or CMV assignments 20 times. In a later analysis, co-occurring TCRs were grouped using DBSCAN, and TCRdist sequence similarity was added for clustering within HLA-allele-positive subsets. For co-occurrence clustering, repertoires with fewer than 30,000 or more than 120,000 public chains were excluded, along with five or six repertoires with anomalous nucleotide sharing. Held by TCRdb, this immuneACCESS table contains in-frame sequences only and omits some clones. Under half of the omission traces to an unresolved V gene where checked; the cause of the rest is unknown. Clone size and the V and J calls come from that table; the DNA yielded D and trimming. This sample gives about 160,000 clones in total; more than 80% of them show up just once. The top ten constitute about 13% of the sample.

The clonotype was recovered from a woman aged 50 to 65 in good health and CMV-seronegative. The sample consisted of PBMCs.

This receptor has the CDR3 CASSESRPSGRYEQYF. The DNA reads as follows: TGCGCCAGCAGTGAGTCGAGGCCTAGCGGGAGATACGAGCAGTACTTC. Recombination connected TRBV10-1 to TRBJ2-7; 10 central bases correspond to TRBD2. From the germline V gene (reference sequence), CDR1 is WNHNN and CDR2 is SYGVQD. V has 0 bases trimmed and J has 4 bases trimmed; junction bases matching no gene number 6. The cysteine opens and the phenylalanine closes a CDR3 of 16 amino acids. Just CDR3 DNA is preserved here, 48 bases in frame from base 1.